The source of this TCR beta chain is a study of T cell changes during pregnancy in multiple sclerosis. This CDR3 has 16 residues. The V end lost 4 bases, the J end lost 3 bases, and 16 bases lay between the germline ends. CDR1 is LGHNA and CDR2 is YNFKEQ in the germline V gene. Some clones are missing from TCRdb's copy, which holds only in-frame ones; the method was immunoSEQ multiplex PCR. This sample carries 85,000 to 110,000 clones, roughly nine tenths of them seen once, and the ten largest clones take around 0.84%. The material sequenced was peripheral blood, taken after pregnancy. The chain employs TRBV4-2 and TRBJ2-1, with D perhaps matching TRBD2 (6 bases). The clonotype comes from a female donor with multiple sclerosis, enrolled in a pregnancy study. In nucleotides, the CDR3 is TGTGCCAGCAGCCTTCCCGGGACTTCGTACTACAATGAGCAGTTCTTC. Amino acid sequence: CASSLPGTSYYNEQFF.